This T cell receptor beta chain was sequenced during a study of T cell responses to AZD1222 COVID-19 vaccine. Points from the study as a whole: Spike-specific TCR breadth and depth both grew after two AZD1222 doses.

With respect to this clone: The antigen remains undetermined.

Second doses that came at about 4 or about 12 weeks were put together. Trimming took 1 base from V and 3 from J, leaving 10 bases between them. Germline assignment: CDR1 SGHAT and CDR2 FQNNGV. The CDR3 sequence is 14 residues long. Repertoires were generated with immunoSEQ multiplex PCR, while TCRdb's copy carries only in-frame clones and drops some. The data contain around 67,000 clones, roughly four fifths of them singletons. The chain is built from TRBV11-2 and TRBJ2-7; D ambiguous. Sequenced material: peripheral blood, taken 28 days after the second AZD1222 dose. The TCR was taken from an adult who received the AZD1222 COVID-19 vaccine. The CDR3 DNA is TGTGCCAGCAGCTTAGTAGCAGCGAGCTACGAGCAGTACTTC. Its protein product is CASSLVAASYEQYF. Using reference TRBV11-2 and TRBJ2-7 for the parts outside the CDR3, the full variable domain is EAGVAQSPRYKIIEKRQSVAFWCNPISGHATLYWYQQILGQGPKLLIQFQNNGVVDDSQLPKDRFSAERLKGVDSTLKIQPAKLEDSAVYLCASSLVAASYEQYFGPGTRLTVT.